This entry describes one TCR beta chain. Per the authors' pipeline: From reference gene primer amplification, estimates of nucleated cell counts were derived. Generated by immunoSEQ multiplex PCR, the TCRdb table keeps only in-frame clones and is missing some. That table supplies the V and J calls and clone size; D and trimming were determined from the DNA. The table lists approximately 150,000 clones, around 81% of them singletons. The CDR3 contains 15 residues. From germline, CDR1 is MDHEN and CDR2 SYDVKM. V lost 2 bases, J lost 7 bases, and 5 bases stayed unmatched. Patients of the Seattle cohort, enrolled during active infection, were followed longitudinally. This entry comes from a study of blood T cell repertoires in COVID-19. Study background: From the United States, Italy and Spain came samples of acute and convalescent COVID-19.

The chain carries TRBV28 and TRBJ1-5; TRBD1 aligns across 10 bases. This clonotype was obtained from a woman of 80 years or more with COVID-19, enrolled during active disease. Sample: peripheral blood. CDR3 coding DNA: TGTGCCAGCAGTTTAAGGACAGGGGGGGGACAGCCCCAGCATTTT. Its protein is CASSLRTGGGQPQHF.